A selection of T cell receptor beta chains follows, all from one sample in a study of CD8 T cells in ankylosing spondylitis. TCRdb recomputed calls from the 5' RACE reads with MiXCR, one row per CDR3 protein. Found here are 800,000 to 900,000 distinct CDR3 sequences, around 11% of them singletons; the top ten hold 0.51%. Sequencing used blood, either unsorted or a sorted T cell fraction (not recorded which). These receptors were taken from a male donor with ankylosing spondylitis. CDR3s include the opening cysteine and the closing phenylalanine or tryptophan.

v_gene	j_gene	CDR3aa
TRBV20-1	TRBJ1-5	CSATGNSNQPQHF
TRBV10-3	TRBJ2-1	CAMSGLEVNNEQFF
TRBV15	TRBJ2-7	CATSRAGASYEQYF
TRBV7-9	TRBJ1-1	CASRLVGQGNTEAFF
TRBV5-1	TRBJ2-1	CASSLPLAGSNEQFF
TRBV18	TRBJ2-7	CASSPRGAQTYEQYF
TRBV29-1	TRBJ2-5	CSGQVASGREQETQYF
TRBV7-2	TRBJ2-2	CASSLTGYTAGELFF
TRBV29-1	TRBJ1-1	CSVRTGGREAFF
TRBV7-2	TRBJ2-1	CASSFQTGNYNEQFF
TRBV20-1	TRBJ2-1	CSARINFGEQFF
TRBV12-3/TRBV12-4	TRBJ1-2	CASSFRFAERGYTF
TRBV20-1	TRBJ1-1	CSATRGTGATEAFF